What follows describes a single T cell receptor (beta chain). This record belongs to a study of blood T cell repertoires in COVID-19. Across the study: Researchers got acute and convalescent COVID-19 samples from the United States, Italy and Spain. Sources were T cells, B-cell-depleted T cells, or PBMCs; the material itself was cDNA or gDNA.

How the authors handled the data: Amplified reference gene primers provided the basis for estimating nucleated cell counts. Method: immunoSEQ multiplex PCR; TCRdb's copy keeps in-frame clones and lacks some. The V and J calls and the clone size are those of that table, but D and trimming were determined from the DNA. This sample yields some 190,000 clones, of which around 85% are seen a single time; roughly 8.2% belongs to the top ten. The germline gives CDR1 MRHNA, CDR2 SNTAGT. The CDR3 runs 18 residues. V shed 2 bases, J shed 0 bases, and the junction held 10 bases outside the gene matches. The sequence was collected from a woman aged 55 to 70 with acute or convalescent COVID-19. Sequenced material: peripheral blood. V usage is TRBV6-4 and J usage is TRBJ1-3, with TRBD1 matching 7 bases. CDR3 residues: CASSDPPDRVISGNTIYF. CDR3 DNA: TGTGCCAGCAGTGACCCTCCCGACAGGGTGATCTCTGGAAACACCATATATTTT.